Presented here are 8 T cell receptor beta chains from one specimen sequenced in a study of blood T cell repertoires in COVID-19. Profiling relied on immunoSEQ multiplex PCR, and the TCRdb table lists in-frame clones only, not all of them. The table shows over 200,000 clones, with more than 85% occurring only once. What was sequenced was peripheral blood. All receptors come from a man between 35 and 55 years old with active or convalescent COVID-19.

The V gene is TRBV11-3, the J gene TRBJ2-7, with 9 bases fitting TRBD1. J gave up 2 bases and V 6 bases, and 8 bases lay outside the gene matches. The germline V gene encodes CDR1 SGHNT and CDR2 YENEEA. The CDR3 is made up of 15 amino acids. The CDR3 DNA reads TGTGCCAGCAGTTCCGGGACAGGGAAACCCTACGAGCAGTACTTC. Its translation: CASSSGTGKPYEQYF.

CDR3 in amino acids: CASSFAGLQETQYF. As DNA, the CDR3 is TGTGCCAGCAGTTTTGCGGGCCTTCAAGAGACCCAGTACTTC. The chain recombines TRBV27 with TRBJ2-5, with D maybe TRBD2 (5 bases). The CDR3 loop spans 14 amino acids. Germline CDR1 is MNHEY and CDR2 is SMNVEV (reference sequence). The V end lost 3 bases, the J end lost 2 bases, and 10 bases lay between the germline ends.

The rearrangement links TRBV15 to TRBJ2-7, with D possibly TRBD2 on 5 matching bases. CDR3 length equals 15 residues. Trimming took off 0 bases at V and 1 base at J, with 10 bases between the two ends. Germline assignment: CDR1 LNHNV and CDR2 YYDKDF (reference sequence). The CDR3 DNA follows: TGTGCCACCAGCAGAGATTACGGGGATTCCTACGAGCAGTACTTC. Protein: CATSRDYGDSYEQYF.

The chain combines TRBV5-1 with TRBJ1-2; D remains unclear. Trimming removed 2 bases at V and 5 bases at J, with 10 bases between. Germline-derived CDR1 and CDR2 are SGHRS and YFSETQ. The CDR3 sequence is 13 residues long. CDR3 amino acids: CASSLIPVYGYTF. The CDR3 DNA is TGCGCCAGCAGCTTAATCCCAGTTTATGGCTACACCTTC.

The genes are TRBV4-1 and TRBJ2-1; 12 bases match TRBD2. Germline-derived CDR1 and CDR2 are MGHRA and YSYEKL. The V gene end was trimmed by 3 bases and the J gene end by 8 bases; junction bases not matched to a gene: 8. This CDR3 spans 16 amino acids. The CDR3 loop is CASSQTGTSGWDEQFF. The CDR3 DNA reads as TGCGCCAGCAGCCAGACCGGGACTAGCGGGTGGGATGAGCAGTTCTTC.

The chain combines TRBV2 with TRBJ2-7; D ambiguous. The CDR3 is 12 amino acids. The ends were cut back, 7 bases at V and 2 bases at J, with 9 bases in the middle. Germline assignment: CDR1 SNHLY and CDR2 FYNNEI. CDR3 DNA sequence: TGTGCCAGCACAGGAAATACCTACGAGCAGTACTTC. Translation: CASTGNTYEQYF.

The rearrangement uses TRBV10-2 and TRBJ2-7; the D gene is possibly TRBD1 (5 bases). The CDR3 sequence is 12 residues long. Trimming left V 5 bases short and J 3 bases short, with 8 bases between. CDR1 WSHSY and CDR2 SAAADI come from the germline V gene. The CDR3 DNA follows: TGCGCCAGCAGTTTCAGGGACTACGAGCAGTACTTC. It codes for CASSFRDYEQYF.

The rearrangement uses TRBV19 and TRBJ2-7; tentative D call: TRBD2 (6 bases). The V gene lost 4 bases and the J gene lost 3 bases, with 19 bases spanning the gap. Germline V CDR1 and CDR2: LNHDA, SQIVND (reference sequence). This CDR3 contains 16 residues. The CDR3 DNA sequence: TGTGCCAGTAGTAAGACTCTAAAGGACGGGGGCTACGAGCAGTACTTC. Its translation: CASSKTLKDGGYEQYF.